The T cell receptor beta chain under discussion was sequenced for a study of T cell responses to AZD1222 COVID-19 vaccine. Study overall: Some second doses came at about 4 weeks and others at about 12 weeks; these were pooled.

This CDR3 has 15 residues. J gave up 3 bases and V 7 bases, and 8 bases lay outside the gene matches. Germline V CDR1 and CDR2: SNHLY, FYNNEI. As to this clone: Its antigen is currently unknown.

General observations from the study: The donors showed a predominance of white British ancestry and of females, with possible underestimation of clonal diversity. There were repertoire samples only from the period after the peak T cell response. Recipients of two AZD1222 doses showed rising Spike-specific TCR breadth and depth.

Sequencing used immunoSEQ multiplex PCR; TCRdb keeps in-frame clones, though not all of them. The table has about 140,000 clones, around nine tenths seen once. Source: peripheral blood, taken on day 0 of AZD1222 vaccination. This chain uses TRBV2 with TRBJ1-4, with 7 bases identical to TRBD1. The TCR originated in an adult in good health. The CDR3 here is CASNLNRGPNEKLFF. The CDR3 DNA reads TGTGCCAGCAACTTAAACAGGGGACCTAATGAAAAACTGTTTTTT.